Sequencing of this T cell receptor (beta chain) was carried out in a study of beta chain features in type 1 diabetes. Study overall: Researchers looked at 95 million to 140 million sorted cells across all samples. General study results and limits: Type 1 diabetes patients had moderately but significantly shorter TCRB CDR3s in all four CD4+ subsets. Small HLA sub-analyses could not settle whether HLA shapes TCRB rearrangement.

This clone was counted between two and nine times. What it binds is unknown. The ends were cut back, 9 bases at V and 0 bases at J, with 14 bases in the middle. Germline V lookup: CDR1 MNHNS, CDR2 SASEGT. This CDR3 region has 15 residues. The whole isolated RNA underwent reverse transcription, so sequencing captured expressed TCRB transcripts. Sequenced by immunoSEQ multiplex PCR; TCRdb stores in-frame clones only, minus some. The sample consists of fewer than 350,000 clones, about 15% of them appearing once. Cell sorting via CD45RO/CCR7/CD25/CD127/CD95/CD27 was performed to obtain CD4+ naive, central memory, regulatory and stem cell-like memory cells.

This sequence joins TRBV6-1 and TRBJ2-2; TRBD1 might be the D (6 bases). The sequence was obtained from a man aged 18 to 29 with type 1 diabetes. The sample was naive CD4+ T cells from blood. CDR3 DNA sequence: TGTGCCAGTGACCCAGGGGACGCGAACACCGGGGAGCTGTTTTTT. The encoded protein is CASDPGDANTGELFF.